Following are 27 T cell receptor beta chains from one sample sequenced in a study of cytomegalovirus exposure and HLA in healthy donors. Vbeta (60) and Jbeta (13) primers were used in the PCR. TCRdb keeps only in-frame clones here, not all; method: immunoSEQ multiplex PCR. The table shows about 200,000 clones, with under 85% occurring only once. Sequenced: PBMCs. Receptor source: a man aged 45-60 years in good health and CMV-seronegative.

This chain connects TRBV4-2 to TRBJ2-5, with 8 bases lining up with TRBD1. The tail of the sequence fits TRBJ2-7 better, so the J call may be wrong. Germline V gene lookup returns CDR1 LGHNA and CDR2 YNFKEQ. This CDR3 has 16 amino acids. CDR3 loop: CASSQAQGAGSYEQYF. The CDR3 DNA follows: TGTGCCAGCAGCCAAGCCCAGGGGGCGGGATCCTACGAGCAGTACTTC.

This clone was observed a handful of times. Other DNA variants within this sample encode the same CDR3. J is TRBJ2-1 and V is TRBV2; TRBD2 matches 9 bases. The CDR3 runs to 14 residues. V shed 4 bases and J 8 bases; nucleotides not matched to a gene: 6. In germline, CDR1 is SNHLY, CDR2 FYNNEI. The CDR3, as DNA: TGTGCCAGCAGTGTTCTAGCGGGGATCGATGAGCAGTTCTTC. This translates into CASSVLAGIDEQFF. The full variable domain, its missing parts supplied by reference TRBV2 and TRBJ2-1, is EPEVTQTPSHQVTQMGQEVILRCVPISNHLYFYWYRQILGQKVEFLVSFYNNEISEKSEIFDDQFSVERPDGSNFTLKIRSTKLEDSAMYFCASSVLAGIDEQFFGPGTRLTVL.

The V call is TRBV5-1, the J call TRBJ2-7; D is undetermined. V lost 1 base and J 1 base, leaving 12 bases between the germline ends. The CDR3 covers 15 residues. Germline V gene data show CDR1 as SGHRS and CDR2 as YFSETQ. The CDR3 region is CASSLNLAVSYEQYF. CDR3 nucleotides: TGCGCCAGCAGCTTGAACCTGGCCGTATCCTACGAGCAGTACTTC.

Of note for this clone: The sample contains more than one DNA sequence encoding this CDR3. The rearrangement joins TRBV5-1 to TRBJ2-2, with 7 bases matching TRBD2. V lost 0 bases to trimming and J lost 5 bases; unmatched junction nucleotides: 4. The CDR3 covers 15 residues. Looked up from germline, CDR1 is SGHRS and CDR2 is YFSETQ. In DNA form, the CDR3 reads TGCGCCAGCAGCTTGGCCGTGGGAGGGACCGGGGAGCTGTTTTTT. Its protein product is CASSLAVGGTGELFF. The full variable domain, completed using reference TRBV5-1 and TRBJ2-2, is KAGVTQTPRYLIKTRGQQVTLSCSPISGHRSVSWYQQTPGQGLQFLFEYFSETQRNKGNFPGRFSGRQFSNSRSEMNVSTLELGDSALYLCASSLAVGGTGELFFGEGSRLTVL.

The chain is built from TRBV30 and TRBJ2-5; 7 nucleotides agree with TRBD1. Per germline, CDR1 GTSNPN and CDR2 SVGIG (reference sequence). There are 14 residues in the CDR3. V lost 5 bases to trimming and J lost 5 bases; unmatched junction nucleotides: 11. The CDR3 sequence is CAWDTQGEWETQYF. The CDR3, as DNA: TGTGCCTGGGATACGCAGGGGGAGTGGGAGACCCAGTACTTC.

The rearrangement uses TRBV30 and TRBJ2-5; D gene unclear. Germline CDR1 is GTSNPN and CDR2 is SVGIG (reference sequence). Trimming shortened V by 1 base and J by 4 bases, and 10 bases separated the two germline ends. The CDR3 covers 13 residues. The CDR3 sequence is CAWSAGLGETQYF. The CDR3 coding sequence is TGTGCCTGGAGTGCCGGGTTGGGAGAGACCCAGTACTTC.

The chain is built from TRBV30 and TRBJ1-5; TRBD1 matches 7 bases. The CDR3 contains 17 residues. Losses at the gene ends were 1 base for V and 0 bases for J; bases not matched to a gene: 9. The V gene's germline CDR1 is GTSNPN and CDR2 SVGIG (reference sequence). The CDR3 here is CAWSAHRGPYSNQPQHF. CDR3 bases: TGTGCCTGGAGTGCACACAGGGGACCCTATAGCAATCAGCCCCAGCATTTT.

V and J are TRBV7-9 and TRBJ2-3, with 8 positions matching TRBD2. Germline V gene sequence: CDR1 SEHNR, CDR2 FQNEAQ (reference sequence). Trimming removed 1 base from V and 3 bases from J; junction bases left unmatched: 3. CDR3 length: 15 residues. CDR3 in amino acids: CASSLVASGTDTQYF. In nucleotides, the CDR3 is TGTGCCAGCAGCTTAGTAGCTAGCGGGACAGATACGCAGTATTTT.

The chain's CDR3 is CAGGASNQPQHF. CDR3 bases: TGCGCCGGGGGGGCGAGCAATCAGCCCCAGCATTTT. The chain uses TRBV10-2 and TRBJ1-5; D is possibly TRBD1 (6 bases). V was shortened by 11 bases and J by 1 base, with 9 bases between the two germline ends. The CDR3 consists of 12 residues. Germline V CDR1 and CDR2: WSHSY, SAAADI.

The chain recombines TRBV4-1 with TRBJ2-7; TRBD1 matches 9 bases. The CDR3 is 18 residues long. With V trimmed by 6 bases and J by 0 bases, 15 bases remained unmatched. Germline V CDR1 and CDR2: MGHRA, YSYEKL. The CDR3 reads CASRTTGGKRGASYEQYF. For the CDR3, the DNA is TGCGCCAGCAGAACCACAGGGGGCAAGAGAGGGGCCTCCTACGAGCAGTACTTC.

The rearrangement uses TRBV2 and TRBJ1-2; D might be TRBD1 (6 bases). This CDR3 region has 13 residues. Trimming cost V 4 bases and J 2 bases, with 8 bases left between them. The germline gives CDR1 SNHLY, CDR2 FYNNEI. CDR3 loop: CASSVDSNYGYTF. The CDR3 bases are TGTGCCAGCAGTGTGGACAGCAACTATGGCTACACCTTC.

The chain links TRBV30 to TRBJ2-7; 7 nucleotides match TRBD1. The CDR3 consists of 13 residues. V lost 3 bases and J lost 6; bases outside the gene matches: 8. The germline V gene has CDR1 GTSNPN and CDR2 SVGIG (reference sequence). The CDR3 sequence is CAWRTGNGLEQYF. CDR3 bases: TGTGCCTGGAGGACAGGGAACGGGCTCGAGCAGTACTTC.

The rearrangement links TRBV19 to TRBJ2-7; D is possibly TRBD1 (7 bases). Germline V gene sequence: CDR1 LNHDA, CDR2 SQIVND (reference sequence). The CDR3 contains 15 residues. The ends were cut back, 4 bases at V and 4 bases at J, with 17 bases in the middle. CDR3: CASSTPQGGQYEQYF. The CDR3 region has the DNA TGTGCCAGTAGTACCCCCCAGGGGGGACAATACGAGCAGTACTTC.

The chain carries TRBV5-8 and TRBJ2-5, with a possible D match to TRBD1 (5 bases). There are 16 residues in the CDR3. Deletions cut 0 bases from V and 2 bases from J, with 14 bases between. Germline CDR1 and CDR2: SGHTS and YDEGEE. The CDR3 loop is CASSLATGALQETQYF. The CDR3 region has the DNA TGTGCCAGCAGCTTGGCCACAGGAGCACTACAAGAGACCCAGTACTTC.

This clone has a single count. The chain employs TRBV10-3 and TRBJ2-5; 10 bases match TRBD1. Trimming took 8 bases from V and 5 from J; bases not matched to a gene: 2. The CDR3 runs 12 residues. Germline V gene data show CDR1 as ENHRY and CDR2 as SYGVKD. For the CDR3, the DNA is TGTGCCATCTCGACAGGGGGCGAGACCCAGTACTTC. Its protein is CAISTGGETQYF.

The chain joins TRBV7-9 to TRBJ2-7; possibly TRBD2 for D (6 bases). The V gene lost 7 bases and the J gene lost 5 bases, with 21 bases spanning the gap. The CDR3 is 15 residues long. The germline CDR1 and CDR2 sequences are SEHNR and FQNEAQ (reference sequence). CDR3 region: CASTLGSGALDEQYF. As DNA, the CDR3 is TGTGCCAGCACCTTGGGGTCGGGAGCCCTCGACGAGCAGTACTTC.

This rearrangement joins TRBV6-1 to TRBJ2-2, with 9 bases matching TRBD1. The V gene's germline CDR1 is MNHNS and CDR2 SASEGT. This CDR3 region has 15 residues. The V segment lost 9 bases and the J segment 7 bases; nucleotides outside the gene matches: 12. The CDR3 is CASFPGQGRNGELFF. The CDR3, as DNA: TGTGCCAGTTTCCCGGGACAGGGCCGGAACGGGGAGCTGTTTTTT.

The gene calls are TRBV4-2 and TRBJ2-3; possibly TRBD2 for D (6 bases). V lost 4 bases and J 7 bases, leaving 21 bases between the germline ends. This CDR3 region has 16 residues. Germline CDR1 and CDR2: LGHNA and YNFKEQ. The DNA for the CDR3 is TGTGCCAGCAGCCCAAACCCCCTCACTAGCAGCTATACGCAGTATTTT. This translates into CASSPNPLTSSYTQYF.

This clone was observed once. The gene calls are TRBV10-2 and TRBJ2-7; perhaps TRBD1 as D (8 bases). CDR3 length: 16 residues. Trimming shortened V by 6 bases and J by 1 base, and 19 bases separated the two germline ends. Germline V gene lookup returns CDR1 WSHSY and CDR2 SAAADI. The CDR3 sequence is CASRTSDRGKSYEQYF. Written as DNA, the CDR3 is TGCGCCAGCAGAACTAGCGACAGGGGAAAGTCCTACGAGCAGTACTTC.

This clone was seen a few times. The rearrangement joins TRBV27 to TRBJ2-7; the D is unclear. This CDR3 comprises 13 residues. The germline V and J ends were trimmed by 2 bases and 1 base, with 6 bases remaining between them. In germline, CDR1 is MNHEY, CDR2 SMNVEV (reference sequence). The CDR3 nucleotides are TGTGCCAGCAGTTTAGACACTTCCTACGAGCAGTACTTC. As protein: CASSLDTSYEQYF.

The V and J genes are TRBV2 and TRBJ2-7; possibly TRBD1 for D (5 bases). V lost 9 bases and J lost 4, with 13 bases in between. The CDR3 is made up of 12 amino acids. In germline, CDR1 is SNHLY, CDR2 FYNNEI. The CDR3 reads CASQATGYEQYF. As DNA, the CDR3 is TGTGCCAGTCAAGCAACAGGATACGAGCAGTACTTC.

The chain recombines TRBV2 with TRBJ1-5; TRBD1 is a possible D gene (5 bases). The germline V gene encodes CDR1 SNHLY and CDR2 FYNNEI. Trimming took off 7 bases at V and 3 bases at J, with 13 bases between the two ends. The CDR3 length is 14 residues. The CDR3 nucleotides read TGTGCCAGCACCCCGGTGGGGCTCAATCAGCCCCAGCATTTT. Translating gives CASTPVGLNQPQHF.

This CDR3 reads CASRLAGAGVKGETQYF. DNA of the CDR3: TGTGCAAGTCGCTTAGCGGGGGCGGGAGTCAAGGGAGAGACCCAGTACTTC. The chain combines TRBV12-2 with TRBJ2-5; the table's D gene call, TRBD2, was not cross checked with the DNA. TRBV12-2 has pseudogene status. The CDR3 runs to 17 residues.

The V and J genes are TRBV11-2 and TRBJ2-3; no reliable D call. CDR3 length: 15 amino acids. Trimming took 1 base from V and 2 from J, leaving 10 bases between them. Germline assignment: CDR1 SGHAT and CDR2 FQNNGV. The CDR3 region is CASSLGRSLTDTQYF. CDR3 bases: TGTGCCAGCAGCTTAGGCCGGAGCCTCACAGATACGCAGTATTTT.

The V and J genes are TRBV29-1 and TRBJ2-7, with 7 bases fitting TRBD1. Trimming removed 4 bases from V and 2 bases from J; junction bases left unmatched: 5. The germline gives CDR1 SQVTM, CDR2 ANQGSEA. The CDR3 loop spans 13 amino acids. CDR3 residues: CSVVGQGAYEQYF. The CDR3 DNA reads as TGCAGCGTTGTAGGGCAGGGGGCCTACGAGCAGTACTTC.

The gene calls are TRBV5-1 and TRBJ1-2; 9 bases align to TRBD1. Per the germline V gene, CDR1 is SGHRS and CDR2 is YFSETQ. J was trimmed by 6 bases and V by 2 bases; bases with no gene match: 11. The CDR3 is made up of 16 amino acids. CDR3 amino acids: CASSFEPGQGSHGYTF. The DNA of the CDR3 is TGCGCCAGCAGCTTTGAACCGGGACAGGGATCCCATGGCTACACCTTC.

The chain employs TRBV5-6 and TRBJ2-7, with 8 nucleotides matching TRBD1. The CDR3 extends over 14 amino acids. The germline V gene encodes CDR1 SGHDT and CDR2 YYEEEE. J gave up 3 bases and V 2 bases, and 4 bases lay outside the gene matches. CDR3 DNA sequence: TGTGCCAGCAGCTTCCGAGACAGGGGCTACGAGCAGTACTTC. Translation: CASSFRDRGYEQYF.